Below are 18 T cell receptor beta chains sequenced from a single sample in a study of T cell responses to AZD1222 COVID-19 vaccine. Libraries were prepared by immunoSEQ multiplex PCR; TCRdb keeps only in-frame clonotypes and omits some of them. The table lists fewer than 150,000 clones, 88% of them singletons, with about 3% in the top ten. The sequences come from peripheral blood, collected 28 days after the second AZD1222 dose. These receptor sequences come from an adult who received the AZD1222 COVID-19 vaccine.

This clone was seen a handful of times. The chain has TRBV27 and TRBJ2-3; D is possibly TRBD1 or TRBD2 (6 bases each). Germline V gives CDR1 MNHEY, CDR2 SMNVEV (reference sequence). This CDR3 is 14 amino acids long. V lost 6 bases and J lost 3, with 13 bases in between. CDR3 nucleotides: TGTGCCAGCAGAGTACAAGGGGGGACAGATACGCAGTATTTT. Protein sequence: CASRVQGGTDTQYF.

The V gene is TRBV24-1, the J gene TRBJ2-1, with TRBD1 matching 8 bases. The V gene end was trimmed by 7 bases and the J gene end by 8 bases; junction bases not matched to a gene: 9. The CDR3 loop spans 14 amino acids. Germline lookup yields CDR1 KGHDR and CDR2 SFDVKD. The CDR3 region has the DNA TGTGCCACCAGGACAGGGGAGGAGGGCTATGAGCAGTTCTTC. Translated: CATRTGEEGYEQFF.

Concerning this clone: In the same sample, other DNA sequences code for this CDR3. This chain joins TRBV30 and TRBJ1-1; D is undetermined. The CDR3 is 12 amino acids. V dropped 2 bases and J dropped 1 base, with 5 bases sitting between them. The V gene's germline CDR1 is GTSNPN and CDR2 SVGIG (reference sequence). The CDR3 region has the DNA TGTGCCTGGAGTAGGCGGAACACTGAAGCTTTCTTT. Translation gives CAWSRRNTEAFF.

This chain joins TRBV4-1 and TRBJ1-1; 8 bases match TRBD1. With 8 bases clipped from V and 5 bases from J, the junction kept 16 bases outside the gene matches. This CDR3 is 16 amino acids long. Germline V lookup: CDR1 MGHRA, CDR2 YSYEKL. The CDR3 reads CASRPLTSGGVTEAFF. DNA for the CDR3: TGCGCCAGCCGACCCCTAACATCAGGGGGCGTTACTGAAGCTTTCTTT.

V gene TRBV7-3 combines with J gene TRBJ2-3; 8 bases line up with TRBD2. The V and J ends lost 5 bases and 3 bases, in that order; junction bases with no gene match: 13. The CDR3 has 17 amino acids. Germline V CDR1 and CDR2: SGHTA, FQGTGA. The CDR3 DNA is TGTGCCAGCAGCCTCCAAGCGGGAGCAGGGGTAACAGATACGCAGTATTTT. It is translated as CASSLQAGAGVTDTQYF.

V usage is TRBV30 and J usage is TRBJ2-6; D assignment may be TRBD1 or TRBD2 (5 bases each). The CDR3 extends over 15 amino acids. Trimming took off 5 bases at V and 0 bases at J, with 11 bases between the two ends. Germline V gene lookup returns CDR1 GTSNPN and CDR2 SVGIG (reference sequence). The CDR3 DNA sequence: TGTGCCTGGTTACTGAGGGGCTCTGGGGCCAACGTCCTGACTTTC. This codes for CAWLLRGSGANVLTF.

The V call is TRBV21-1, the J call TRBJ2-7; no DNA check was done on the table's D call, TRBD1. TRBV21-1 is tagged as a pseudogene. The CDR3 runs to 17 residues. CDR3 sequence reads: CASSKFSERTRGYEQYF. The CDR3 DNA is TGTGCCAGCAGCAAATTCTCGGAGAGGACCAGGGGTTACGAGCAGTACTTC.

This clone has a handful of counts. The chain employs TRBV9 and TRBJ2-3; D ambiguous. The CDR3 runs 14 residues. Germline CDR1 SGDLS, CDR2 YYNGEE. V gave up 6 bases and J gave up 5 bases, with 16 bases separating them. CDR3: CASNRDEGRDTQYF. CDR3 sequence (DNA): TGTGCCAGCAACCGAGACGAAGGACGAGATACGCAGTATTTT.

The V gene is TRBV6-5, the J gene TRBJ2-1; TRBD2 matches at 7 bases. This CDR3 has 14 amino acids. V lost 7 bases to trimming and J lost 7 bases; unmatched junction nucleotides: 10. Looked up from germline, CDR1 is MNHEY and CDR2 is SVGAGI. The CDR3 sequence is CASTHSGGGNEQFF. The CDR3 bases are TGTGCCAGCACCCATTCAGGCGGGGGTAATGAGCAGTTCTTC.

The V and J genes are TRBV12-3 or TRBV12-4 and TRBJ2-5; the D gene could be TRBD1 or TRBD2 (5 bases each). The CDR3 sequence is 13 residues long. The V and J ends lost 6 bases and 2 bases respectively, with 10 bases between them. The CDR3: CASSLGVQETQYF. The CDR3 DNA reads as TGTGCCAGCAGCCTGGGGGTTCAAGAGACCCAGTACTTC.

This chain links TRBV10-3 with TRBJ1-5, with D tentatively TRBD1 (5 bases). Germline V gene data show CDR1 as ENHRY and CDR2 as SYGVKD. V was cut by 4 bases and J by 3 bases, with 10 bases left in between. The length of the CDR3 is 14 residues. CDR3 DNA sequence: TGTGCCATCAGTGGTGGACAAGACAATCAGCCCCAGCATTTT. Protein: CAISGGQDNQPQHF.

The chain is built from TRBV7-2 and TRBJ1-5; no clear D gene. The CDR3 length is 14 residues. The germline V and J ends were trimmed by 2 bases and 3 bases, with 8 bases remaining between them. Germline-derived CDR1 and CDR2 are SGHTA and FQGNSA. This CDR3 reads CASSLYKANQPQHF. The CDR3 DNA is TGTGCCAGCAGCTTATATAAGGCCAATCAGCCCCAGCATTTT.

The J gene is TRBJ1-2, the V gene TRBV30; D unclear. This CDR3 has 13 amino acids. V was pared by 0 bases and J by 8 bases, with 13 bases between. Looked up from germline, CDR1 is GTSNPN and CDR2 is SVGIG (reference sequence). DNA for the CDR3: TGTGCCTGGAGTGTCAGTAAAGTGTGGGGCTACACCTTC. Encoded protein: CAWSVSKVWGYTF.

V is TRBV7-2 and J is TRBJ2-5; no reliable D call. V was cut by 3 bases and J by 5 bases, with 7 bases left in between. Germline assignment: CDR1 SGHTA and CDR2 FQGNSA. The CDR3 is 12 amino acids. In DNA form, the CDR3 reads TGTGCCAGCAGCTTGGTTGGTGAGACCCAGTACTTC. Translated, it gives CASSLVGETQYF.

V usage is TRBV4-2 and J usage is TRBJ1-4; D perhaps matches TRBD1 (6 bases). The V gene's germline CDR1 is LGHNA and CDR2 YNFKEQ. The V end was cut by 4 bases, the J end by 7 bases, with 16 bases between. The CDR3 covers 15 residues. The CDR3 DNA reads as TGTGCCAGCAGCCTTGGCTACCGGGACACTGAAAAACTGTTTTTT. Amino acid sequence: CASSLGYRDTEKLFF.

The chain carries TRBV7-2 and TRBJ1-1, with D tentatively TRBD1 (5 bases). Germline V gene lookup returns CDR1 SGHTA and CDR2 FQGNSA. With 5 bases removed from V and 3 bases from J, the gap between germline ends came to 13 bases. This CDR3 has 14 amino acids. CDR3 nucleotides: TGTGCCAGCAGCACCAGTGTGGGGGACACTGAAGCTTTCTTT. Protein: CASSTSVGDTEAFF.

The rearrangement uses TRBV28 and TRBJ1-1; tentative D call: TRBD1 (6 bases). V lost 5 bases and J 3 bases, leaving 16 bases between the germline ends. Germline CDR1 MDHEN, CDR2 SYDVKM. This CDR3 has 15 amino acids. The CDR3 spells CASSPGGGRDTEAFF. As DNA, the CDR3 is TGTGCCAGCAGTCCGGGAGGGGGTCGGGACACTGAAGCTTTCTTT.

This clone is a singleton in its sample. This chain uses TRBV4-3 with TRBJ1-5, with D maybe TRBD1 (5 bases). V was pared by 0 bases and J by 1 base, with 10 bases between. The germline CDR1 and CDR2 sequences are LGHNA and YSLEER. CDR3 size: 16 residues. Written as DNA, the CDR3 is TGCGCCAGCAGCCAAGATGCTAGACAGAGCAATCAGCCCCAGCATTTT. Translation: CASSQDARQSNQPQHF.